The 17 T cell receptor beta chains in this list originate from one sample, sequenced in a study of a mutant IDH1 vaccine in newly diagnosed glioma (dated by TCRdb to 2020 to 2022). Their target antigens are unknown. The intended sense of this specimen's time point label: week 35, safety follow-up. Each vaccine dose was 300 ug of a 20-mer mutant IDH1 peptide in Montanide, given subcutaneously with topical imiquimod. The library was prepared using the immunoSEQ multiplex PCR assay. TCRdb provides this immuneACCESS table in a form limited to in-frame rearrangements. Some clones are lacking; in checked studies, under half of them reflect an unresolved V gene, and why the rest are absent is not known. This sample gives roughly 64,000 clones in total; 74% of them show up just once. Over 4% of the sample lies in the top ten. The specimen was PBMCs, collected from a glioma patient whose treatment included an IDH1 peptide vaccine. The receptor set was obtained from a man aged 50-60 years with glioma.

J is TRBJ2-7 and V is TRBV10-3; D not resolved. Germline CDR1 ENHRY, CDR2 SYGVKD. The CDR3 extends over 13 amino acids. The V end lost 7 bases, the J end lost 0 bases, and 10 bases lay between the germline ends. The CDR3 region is CAIMTPDSYEQYF. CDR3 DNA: TGTGCCATCATGACACCGGACTCCTACGAGCAGTACTTC.

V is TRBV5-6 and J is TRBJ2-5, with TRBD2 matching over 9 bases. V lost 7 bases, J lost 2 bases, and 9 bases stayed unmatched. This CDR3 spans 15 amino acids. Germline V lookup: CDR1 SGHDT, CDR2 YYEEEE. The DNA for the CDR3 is TGTGCCAGCGCCTACATAGCGGGGGCTCAAGAGACCCAGTACTTC. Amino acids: CASAYIAGAQETQYF.

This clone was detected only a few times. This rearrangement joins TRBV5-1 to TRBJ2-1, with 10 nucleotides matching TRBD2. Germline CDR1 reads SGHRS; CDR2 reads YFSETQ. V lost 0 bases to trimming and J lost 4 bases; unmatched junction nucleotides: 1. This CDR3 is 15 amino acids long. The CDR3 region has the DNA TGCGCCAGCAGCTTGGCTAGCGGGAGATACAATGAGCAGTTCTTC. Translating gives CASSLASGRYNEQFF.

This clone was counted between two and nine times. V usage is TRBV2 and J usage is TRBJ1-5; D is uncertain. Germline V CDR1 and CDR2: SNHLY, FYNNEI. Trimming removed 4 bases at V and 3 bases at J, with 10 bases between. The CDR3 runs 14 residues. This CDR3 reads CASSGSQYNQPQHF. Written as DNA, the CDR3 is TGTGCCAGCAGTGGGAGTCAGTACAATCAGCCCCAGCATTTT.

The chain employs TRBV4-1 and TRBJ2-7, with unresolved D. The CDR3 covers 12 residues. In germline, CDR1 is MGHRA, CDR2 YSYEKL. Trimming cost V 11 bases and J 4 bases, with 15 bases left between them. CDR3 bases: TGCGCCTTGCTTGGGGATTCGTACGAGCAGTACTTC. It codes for CALLGDSYEQYF.

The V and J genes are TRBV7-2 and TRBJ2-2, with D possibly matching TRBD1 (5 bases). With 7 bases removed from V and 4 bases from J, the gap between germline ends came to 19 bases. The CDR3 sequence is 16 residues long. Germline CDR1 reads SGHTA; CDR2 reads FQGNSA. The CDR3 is CASKGQGTLVTGELFF. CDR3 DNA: TGTGCCAGCAAAGGGCAGGGAACTCTTGTCACCGGGGAGCTGTTTTTT.

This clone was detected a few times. The CDR3 protein is CASRGALNEQFF. The CDR3 DNA reads as TGTGCCAGCCGGGGGGCGCTCAATGAGCAGTTCTTC. The rearrangement links TRBV6-5 to TRBJ2-1, with D possibly matching TRBD2 (7 bases). Germline CDR1 is MNHEY and CDR2 is SVGAGI. Trimming left V 8 bases short and J 6 bases short, with 11 bases between. There are 12 residues in the CDR3.

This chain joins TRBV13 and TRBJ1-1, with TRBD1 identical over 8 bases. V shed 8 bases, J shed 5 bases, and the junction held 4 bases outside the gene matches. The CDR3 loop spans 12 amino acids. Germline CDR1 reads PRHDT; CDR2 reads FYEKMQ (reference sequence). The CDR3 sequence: CASGGQGTEAFF. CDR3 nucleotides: TGTGCCAGCGGAGGACAGGGAACTGAAGCTTTCTTT.

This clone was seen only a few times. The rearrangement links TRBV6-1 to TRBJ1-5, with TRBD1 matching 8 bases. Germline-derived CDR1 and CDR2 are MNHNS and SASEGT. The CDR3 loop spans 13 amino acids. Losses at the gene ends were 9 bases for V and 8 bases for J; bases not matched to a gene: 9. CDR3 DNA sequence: TGTGCCAGTGGGGACAGGTGGCGGGAGCCCCAGCATTTT. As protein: CASGDRWREPQHF.

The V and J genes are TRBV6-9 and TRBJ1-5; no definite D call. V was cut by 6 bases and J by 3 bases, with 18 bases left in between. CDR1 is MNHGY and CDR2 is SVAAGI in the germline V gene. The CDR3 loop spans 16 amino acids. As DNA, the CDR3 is TGTGCCAGCAGCCCCCCGCCAGGCGGGAACAATCAGCCCCAGCATTTT. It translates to CASSPPPGGNNQPQHF.

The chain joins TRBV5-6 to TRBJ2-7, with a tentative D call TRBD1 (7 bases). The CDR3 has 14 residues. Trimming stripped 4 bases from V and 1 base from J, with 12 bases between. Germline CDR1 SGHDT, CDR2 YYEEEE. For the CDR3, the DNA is TGTGCCAGCAGCGCGGGACAGAGGTCCTACGAGCAGTACTTC. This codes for CASSAGQRSYEQYF. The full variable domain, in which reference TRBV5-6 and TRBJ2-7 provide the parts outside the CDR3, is DAGVTQSPTHLIKTRGQQVTLRCSPKSGHDTVSWYQQALGQGPQFIFQYYEEEERQRGNFPDRFSGHQFPNYSSELNVNALLLGDSALYLCASSAGQRSYEQYFGPGTRLTVT.

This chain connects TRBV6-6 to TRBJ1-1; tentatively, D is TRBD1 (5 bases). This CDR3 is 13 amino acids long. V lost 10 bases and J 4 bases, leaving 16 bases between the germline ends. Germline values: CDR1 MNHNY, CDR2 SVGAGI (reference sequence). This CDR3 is CATCKGRGTEAFF. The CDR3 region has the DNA TGTGCCACCTGCAAAGGGAGGGGCACTGAAGCTTTCTTT.

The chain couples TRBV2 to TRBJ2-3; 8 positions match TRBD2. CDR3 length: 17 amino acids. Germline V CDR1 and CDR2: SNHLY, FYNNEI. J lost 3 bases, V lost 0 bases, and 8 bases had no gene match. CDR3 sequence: CASSEALGLAGTDTQYF. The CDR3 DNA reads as TGTGCCAGCAGTGAAGCGCTTGGACTAGCTGGGACAGATACGCAGTATTTT.

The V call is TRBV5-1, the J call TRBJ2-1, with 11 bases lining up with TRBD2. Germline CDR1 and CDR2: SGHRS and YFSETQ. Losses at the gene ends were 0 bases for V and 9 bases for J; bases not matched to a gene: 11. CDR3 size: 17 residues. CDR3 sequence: CASSLGVSGGALSEQFF. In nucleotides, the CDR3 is TGCGCCAGCAGCTTGGGGGTTAGCGGGGGGGCCCTAAGTGAGCAGTTCTTC.

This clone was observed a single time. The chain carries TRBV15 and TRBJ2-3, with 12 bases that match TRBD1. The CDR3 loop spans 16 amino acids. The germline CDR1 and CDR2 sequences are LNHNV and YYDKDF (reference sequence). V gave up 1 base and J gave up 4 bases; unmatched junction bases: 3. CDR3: CATSRGGQGASDTQYF. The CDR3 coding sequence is TGTGCCACCAGCAGAGGGGGACAGGGGGCGTCAGATACGCAGTATTTT. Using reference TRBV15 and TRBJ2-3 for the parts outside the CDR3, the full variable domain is DAMVIQNPRYQVTQFGKPVTLSCSQTLNHNVMYWYQQKSSQAPKLLFHYYDKDFNNEADTPDNFQSRRPNTSFCFLDIRSPGLGDTAMYLCATSRGGQGASDTQYFGPGTRLTVL.

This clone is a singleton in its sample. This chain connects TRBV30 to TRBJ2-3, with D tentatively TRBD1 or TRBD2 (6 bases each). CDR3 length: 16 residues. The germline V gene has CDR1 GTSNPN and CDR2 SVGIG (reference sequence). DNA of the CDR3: TGTGGCCTGGTCCGATCGGGCAGGGGAGGAACAGATACGCAGTATTTT. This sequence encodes CGLVRSGRGGTDTQYF.

The CDR3 protein is CSVERAGNEQFF. CDR3 sequence (DNA): TGCAGCGTTGAAAGGGCTGGCAATGAGCAGTTCTTC. This rearrangement joins TRBV29-1 to TRBJ2-1; no clear D gene. The germline V and J ends were trimmed by 2 bases and 6 bases, with 8 bases remaining between them. Germline lookup yields CDR1 SQVTM and CDR2 ANQGSEA. The CDR3 runs to 12 residues.